The clone carrying this T cell receptor beta chain was counted at least ten times. This record comes from a study of T-cell reconstitution after alpha-beta-depleted transplantation in children. A TCRbeta library incorporating unique molecular identifiers was prepared. TCRdb itself ran the PCR reads through MiXCR, one entry per CDR3 protein. The sample records roughly 590,000 distinct CDR3 sequences, over 15% being singletons. Per germline, CDR1 SGHTA and CDR2 FQGNSA. The length of the CDR3 is 15 residues. The J segment lost 4 bases and the V segment lost 1 base, leaving 4 bases of the junction unmatched.

This chain uses TRBV7-2 with TRBJ2-5; 9 nucleotides line up with TRBD2. This receptor was identified in a human donor who donated a stem cell graft to a child with acute myeloid leukemia. The source was PBMCs from the stem cell graft donor, collected from the stem cell graft. The CDR3 loop is CASSLVPSGVETQYF. Here the CDR3 DNA reads TGTGCCAGCAGCTTAGTCCCTAGCGGGGTAGAGACCCAGTACTTC.